The rows below give T cell receptor beta chains drawn from one sample of a study of blood T cells in healthy people across ages. TCRdb re-derived calls from the 5' RACE reads in MiXCR, one entry per CDR3 protein. The sample contains some 750,000 distinct CDR3 sequences, approximately 21% of which appear only once. The sample comprised blood. These receptors came from a man in his 70s in good health. CDR3s include the opening cysteine and the closing phenylalanine or tryptophan. A D gene is named only where the DNA matches it firmly. Where a row states a size, it is once, few, many or the class of an expanded clone; other rows omit it.

length,size,V,D,J,CDR3,DNA
14,-,TRBV5-1,-,TRBJ2-3,CASSSTQGTDTQYF,TGCGCCAGCAGCTCTACTCAGGGAACAGATACGCAGTATTTT
16,few,TRBV5-1,TRBD1,TRBJ1-4,CASSPGQGPTNEKLFF,TGCGCCAGCAGCCCGGGACAGGGACCAACTAATGAAAAACTGTTTTTT
14,-,TRBV7-9,-,TRBJ1-1,CASSSVGVVTEAFF,TGTGCCAGCAGTTCCGTCGGCGTGGTCACTGAAGCTTTCTTT
16,-,TRBV12-3/TRBV12-4,-,TRBJ1-5,CASSSPGTFSNQPQHF,TGTGCCAGCAGTTCCCCCGGGACCTTTAGCAATCAGCCCCAGCATTTT
13,-,TRBV5-1,TRBD1,TRBJ1-1,CASSVDRGPPAFF,TGCGCCAGCAGCGTGGACAGGGGGCCCCCAGCTTTCTTT
18,-,TRBV12-3/TRBV12-4,TRBD1,TRBJ2-3,CASRGIGDSGGLTDTQYF,TGTGCCAGCAGGGGTATAGGGGACAGCGGAGGTCTCACAGATACGCAGTATTTT
10,-,TRBV20-1,-,TRBJ1-2,CSAQDYGYTF,TGCAGTGCTCAGGACTATGGCTACACCTTC
15,-,TRBV20-1,TRBD2,TRBJ2-3,CSVGRLAGATDTQYF,TGCAGTGTTGGGAGACTAGCGGGGGCCACAGATACGCAGTATTTT
16,once,TRBV4-3,-,TRBJ2-1,CASSSRNMVMYNEQFF,TGCGCCAGCAGCTCACGCAATATGGTTATGTACAATGAGCAGTTCTTC
14,-,TRBV5-1,TRBD2,TRBJ2-7,CASRLLAATYEQYF,TGCGCCAGCAGATTACTAGCGGCGACTTACGAGCAGTACTTC
13,-,TRBV6-5,TRBD1,TRBJ2-7,CTSSYQGAGEQYF,TGTACCAGCAGTTATCAGGGGGCGGGGGAGCAGTACTTC
15,-,TRBV5-8,TRBD2,TRBJ2-3,CASSISGGVANTQYF,TGTGCCAGCAGTATCAGCGGGGGGGTGGCAAATACGCAGTATTTT
16,-,TRBV7-9,TRBD1,TRBJ2-5,CASSLGFQGAWETQYF,TGTGCCAGCAGCTTAGGATTTCAGGGGGCTTGGGAGACCCAGTACTTC
15,few,TRBV6-1,TRBD1,TRBJ1-3,CASRQDRGSGNTIYF,TGTGCCAGCAGACAAGACAGGGGCTCTGGAAACACCATATATTTT
13,few,TRBV12-3/TRBV12-4,-,TRBJ1-2,CASRRDSSYGYTF,TGTGCCAGCAGACGAGACAGCAGCTATGGCTACACCTTC
16,few,TRBV7-8,-,TRBJ1-2,CASSLVGRSLLYGYTF,TGTGCCAGCAGCTTAGTGGGGCGCAGCCTTCTCTATGGCTACACCTTC
13,-,TRBV14,-,TRBJ1-2,CASSRNSLYGYTF,TGTGCCAGCAGCCGGAACAGCCTCTATGGCTACACCTTC
14,-,TRBV20-1,-,TRBJ2-5,CSAKKPGRLETQYF,TGCAGTGCAAAAAAGCCGGGACGGCTAGAGACCCAGTACTTC
15,-,TRBV5-5,TRBD1,TRBJ2-7,CASSPGQISSYEQYF,TGTGCCAGCAGCCCGGGACAGATAAGCTCCTACGAGCAGTACTTC
15,many,TRBV4-1,-,TRBJ2-5,CASSQEQGSGETQYF,TGCGCCAGCAGCCAAGAGCAGGGTTCTGGGGAGACCCAGTACTTC